This TCR beta chain was documented in a study of beta chain features in type 1 diabetes. Overall study results and limits: A pattern of fewer insertions and more deletions at VDJ junctions was seen in type 1 diabetes patients.

A CD45RO/CCR7/CD25/CD127/CD95/CD27 panel sorted naive, central memory, regulatory and stem cell-like memory CD4+ cells. The V and J ends lost 6 bases and 4 bases, in that order; junction bases with no gene match: 4. Germline V CDR1 and CDR2: SQVTM, ANQGSEA. This CDR3 is built from 13 residues. Points on this clone: The antigen is not known.

TCRB transcripts that were expressed got sequenced, as all of the isolated RNA had been reverse transcribed. Stem cell-like memory T cell samples averaged about 950,000 reads. The table came from immunoSEQ multiplex PCR; TCRdb's copy has only in-frame clones and leaves some out. The sample consists of about 16,000 clones, 45% to 55% of them appearing once. The clonotype comes from a woman aged 18-29 years in good health. The V gene is TRBV29-1, the J gene TRBJ1-5, with 9 bases that match TRBD1. Sequencing input: stem cell memory CD4+ T cells from blood. The CDR3 region is CSVRGQGNQPQHF. DNA of the CDR3: TGCAGCGTGAGGGGACAGGGAAATCAGCCCCAGCATTTT.